This entry is about one T cell receptor (beta chain). Which antigen it targets is not known. Per-nucleotide qualities are absent, and no much larger clonotype sits a single base away. These data come from a study of blood T cells in healthy people across ages (dated by TCRdb to 2015 to 2017). Describing the broader study: In model experiments, template switching captured about one uniquely barcoded TCR beta cDNA molecule for every two T cells. Using deep sequencing normalized with unique cDNA molecular identifiers, the study measured how TCR beta repertoire diversity changes with age. Donors were grouped into four age groups: young (average roughly 15 years), middle-aged (39), aged (around 66) and long-lived (around 82). The study analyzed two additional independent replicas of 1 million unique cDNA reads from the same blood draw for two donors, one aged 18 to 29 and one aged 80 or older.

V is pared back by 5 bases and J by 5 bases, with 11 bases lying between the germline termini. The CDR3 spans 13 residues, from the cysteine through the phenylalanine. CDR3 DNA is the only sequence kept; it has 39 bases, read in frame from the first base. Broader findings and caveats from the paper: Because profiling used bulk unsorted PBMCs, naive and antigen-experienced compartments could not be compared conclusively. As age increased, observed TCR beta diversity per million T cells dropped in a roughly linear way, and a significant reduction was already evident by age about 40. Estimates of total diversity based on one million sequenced T cells were considered lower bounds and underestimates. Because the CMV infection status of the donors was unknown, age-related changes in expanded clonotypes may potentially have been confounded. Compared with the aged group, more naive CD4+ T cells, fewer expanded clones and increased TCR diversity were shown by the long-lived group, suggesting age selection. There was a strong correlation between observed TCR beta diversity and the percentage of naive T cells measured by flow cytometry.

The library came from 5' RACE. The instrument given in TCRdb is Illumina HiSeq 2500. A second about 7 to 11 cycle PCR used a sample-barcoded 5' primer and a J-beta primer mix. A template-switch 5' adaptor carrying 12 random nucleotides introduced a unique molecular identifier onto each TCR beta cDNA molecule. Each sample yielded at least 3 million CDR3-containing paired-end reads. First-strand cDNA was synthesized from all RNA with the Mint cDNA synthesis kit, primed by a TRBC-specific oligonucleotide. Following uracil-DNA glycosylase treatment, all cDNA underwent a first 18-cycle PCR with the universal primers M1SS and BC2_uni_R. The paper's data handling went like this. Each sample was normalized by randomly selecting 1 million high-quality reads, each carrying a distinct molecular identifier. Reads sharing molecular identifiers were discarded rather than binned into consensus sequences. MiTCR, with a Q25 quality threshold and the strictest error-elimination algorithm, was used for CDR3 identification, clonotype clustering and error correction. A nonparametric unseen species model with Euler transformation was used to estimate lower-bound total TCR beta diversity. TCRdb reran the public reads through fastp at Q25 and MiXCR, keeping productive beta chains. Every entry covers one CDR3 protein and lists the most common genes and DNA from its rows. TCRdb, not the authors, supplied the V and J calls. In all, the sample holds under 1,100,000 distinct CDR3 sequences, and about 23% of those were seen once. 0.75% of the sample is taken by the ten largest.

Systemically healthy Caucasian individuals from Russia, 35 to 50 in total and aged roughly 6 to 100 years, were included as donors. Approximately 9.3 milliliters of peripheral blood were drawn from each donor into EDTA-treated Vacutainer tubes. Ficoll-Paque density-gradient centrifugation was used to isolate PBMCs, with at least 6 million obtained per sample. Trizol reagent was used to extract total RNA from PBMCs, with at least 5 micrograms per sample. For every donor, flow cytometry on a PBMC aliquot measured the percentage of naive CD45RAhigh/CD27high T cells. The same sample was also used in a study of T cells of mothers and their children. As the second study states: Nine systemically healthy Caucasian individuals served as donors, namely three mothers together with their six children. cDNA synthesis used all of the extracted RNA, with roughly 1.5 ug of RNA in each 15 ul reaction. In the second PCR, the M1S primer added sample barcodes and 2-4 random nucleotides. Over 9.5 million TCR beta CDR3 reads came from each mother, compared with millions of reads from each child. Thymic selection shapes the output of TCR recombination in a similar way in related and unrelated pairs, and inherited differences have a minor effect. Related mother-child pairs always showed normalized repertoire overlap that was slightly higher than in unrelated mother-child pairs, though the difference was never significant. With a sensitivity of about 100 clones per million clonotypes, no persistent microchimeric T cell clones were detected. To look for features that set related mother-child pairs apart from unrelated individuals, the researchers ran deep NGS to compare the TCR beta repertoires of mothers and children. On average, the children were roughly 11 +/- 4 years old, while the mothers were approximately 40 +/- 4 years old. After adapter ligation was performed with NEBNext reagents, the libraries were sequenced on an Illumina HiSeq 2000 with 100+100 nt paired-end reads. To avoid cross-contamination, the mother libraries and the child libraries were prepared a month apart and sequenced in separate runs. For each donor, between roughly 450,000 and 2,100,000 distinct TCR beta clonotypes were identified. Naive TCR beta clonotypes were estimated from low-frequency clonotypes matched to each donor's FACS-determined naive share, without sorting.

The clonotype was recovered from a girl aged 2 to 10 in good health. This chain is built from TRBV12-3 or TRBV12-4 and TRBJ2-3, with the D segment identity uncertain. Sequencing was carried out using blood. The nucleotides read TGTGCCAGCAGTCTCGTATTCCGAGATACGCAGTATTTT. It translates to CASSLVFRDTQYF.